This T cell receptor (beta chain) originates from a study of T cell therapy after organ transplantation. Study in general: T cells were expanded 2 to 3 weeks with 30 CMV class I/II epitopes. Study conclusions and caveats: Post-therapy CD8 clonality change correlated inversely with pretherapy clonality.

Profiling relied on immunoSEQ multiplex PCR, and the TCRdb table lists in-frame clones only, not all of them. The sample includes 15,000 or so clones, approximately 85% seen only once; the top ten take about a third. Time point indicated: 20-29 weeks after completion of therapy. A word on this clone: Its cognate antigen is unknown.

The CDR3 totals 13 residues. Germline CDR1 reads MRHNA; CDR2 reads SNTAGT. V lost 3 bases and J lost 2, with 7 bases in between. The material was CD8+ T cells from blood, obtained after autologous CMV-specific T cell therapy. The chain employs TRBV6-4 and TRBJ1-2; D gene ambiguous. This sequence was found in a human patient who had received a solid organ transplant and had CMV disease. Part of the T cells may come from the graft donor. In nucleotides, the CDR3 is TGTGCCAGCAGTGAGGAACCAAACTATGGCTACACCTTC. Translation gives CASSEEPNYGYTF.